This T cell receptor (beta chain) comes out of a study of blood T cell repertoires in COVID-19. Across the whole study: Sample material is recorded as cDNA or gDNA derived from T cells, B-cell-depleted T cells, or PBMCs.

Seattle's enrolled individuals joined amid active infection and were then monitored longitudinally. This clone was recorded a few times. In the original processing: Quantification of nucleated cells was approximated via reference gene primer amplification. Libraries were prepared by immunoSEQ multiplex PCR; TCRdb keeps only in-frame clonotypes and omits some of them. The V and J calls and clone size were taken over from that table, and D and trimming were inferred from the DNA. The table includes about 150,000 clones, approximately 81% detected once. CDR1 and CDR2 from the germline V gene are KGHSH and LQKENI. V was trimmed by 4 bases and J by 0 bases, leaving 9 bases between them. This CDR3 has 14 amino acids.

V is TRBV18 and J is TRBJ1-1, with D perhaps matching TRBD1 (6 bases). This TCR came from a woman in her sixties or seventies with COVID-19, enrolled during active disease. Sample: peripheral blood. CDR3 in DNA: TGTGCCAGCTCACAAGGACAGTTGAACACTGAAGCTTTCTTT. Protein product: CASSQGQLNTEAFF.